Listed below are T cell receptor beta chains from one sample, sequenced in a study of control samples from healthy donors and cancer patients. Some clones are missing from TCRdb's copy, which holds only in-frame ones; the method was immunoSEQ multiplex PCR. The sample lists roughly 130,000 clones, around nine tenths occurring once. The sample taken for sequencing was blood. The receptor set was obtained from a man aged 50-59 years in good health. Each CDR3 is given with its conserved first and last residue. Fields, in order: CDR3 DNA, CDR3 protein, clone size, V gene, D gene, J gene. A D gene is named only where the DNA matches it firmly. Size is stated for part of the rows, as once, few or many counts, or as a class when the clone is expanded.

CDR3 DNA: TGTGCCAGCAGCTTATCCGGCGGGACAGGGGATGGCTACACCTTC
CDR3 protein: CASSLSGGTGDGYTF
clone size: NA
V gene: TRBV11-2
D gene: TRBD1
J gene: TRBJ1-2

CDR3 DNA: TGTGCCAGCAGTGAAGCCATCAAGGGGGCGGGAGGCACAGATACGCAGTATTTT
CDR3 protein: CASSEAIKGAGGTDTQYF
clone size: NA
V gene: TRBV6-1
D gene: NA
J gene: TRBJ2-3

CDR3 DNA: TGCGCCAGCAGCTTAGTACAGGGGGCTGGAAACGAGCAGTACTTC
CDR3 protein: CASSLVQGAGNEQYF
clone size: NA
V gene: TRBV5-1
D gene: TRBD1
J gene: TRBJ2-7

CDR3 DNA: TGTGCCAGTAGTATAGAGGTTCAGCCCCAGCATTTT
CDR3 protein: CASSIEVQPQHF
clone size: NA
V gene: TRBV19
D gene: NA
J gene: TRBJ1-5

CDR3 DNA: TGTGCCAGCAGCTTAGATCCTTTACAGAATTCACCCCTCCACTTT
CDR3 protein: CASSLDPLQNSPLHF
clone size: NA
V gene: TRBV11-2
D gene: NA
J gene: TRBJ1-6

CDR3 DNA: TGTGCCAGCAGACCCAACGCCTACGAGCAGTACTTC
CDR3 protein: CASRPNAYEQYF
clone size: NA
V gene: TRBV5-8
D gene: NA
J gene: TRBJ2-7

CDR3 DNA: TGTGCCATCAGCGAAACAACAGGGTCCTATAATTCACCCCTCCACTTT
CDR3 protein: CAISETTGSYNSPLHF
clone size: few
V gene: TRBV10-3
D gene: NA
J gene: TRBJ1-6

CDR3 DNA: TGCGCCAGCAGCCAAGATCGGACAGGGGGCGAATCTGGGGCCAACGTCCTGACTTTC
CDR3 protein: CASSQDRTGGESGANVLTF
clone size: NA
V gene: TRBV4-1
D gene: TRBD1
J gene: TRBJ2-6

CDR3 DNA: TGTGCCAGCAGCGTAGGATCCGTCTCCGAGCAGTACTTC
CDR3 protein: CASSVGSVSEQYF
clone size: NA
V gene: TRBV9
D gene: NA
J gene: TRBJ2-7

CDR3 DNA: TGCGCCAGCAGCTTTACAGGGGAATCCTATAATTCACCCCTCCACTTT
CDR3 protein: CASSFTGESYNSPLHF
clone size: NA
V gene: TRBV5-1
D gene: TRBD1
J gene: TRBJ1-6

CDR3 DNA: TGTGCCAGCAGCTTAACAGGAGATCAGCCCCAGCATTTT
CDR3 protein: CASSLTGDQPQHF
clone size: NA
V gene: TRBV7-9
D gene: NA
J gene: TRBJ1-5

CDR3 DNA: TGTGCCAGTGGAAACTGGGGAGGGGATGGCTACACCTTC
CDR3 protein: CASGNWGGDGYTF
clone size: NA
V gene: TRBV19
D gene: NA
J gene: TRBJ1-2

CDR3 DNA: TGTGCCAGCAGCTTAGGGAGGTTGGGACCGACTAATGAAAAACTGTTTTTT
CDR3 protein: CASSLGRLGPTNEKLFF
clone size: NA
V gene: TRBV11-2
D gene: NA
J gene: TRBJ1-4

CDR3 DNA: TGTGCCAGCAGTTACCCCGGGACAGGGTTCTTGACCCAGCATTTT
CDR3 protein: CASSYPGTGFLTQHF
clone size: NA
V gene: TRBV6-2/TRBV6-3
D gene: TRBD1
J gene: TRBJ1-5

CDR3 DNA: TGTGCCAGCACCCTAGGACAGGTTCTTGGGGAGACCCAGTACTTC
CDR3 protein: CASTLGQVLGETQYF
clone size: NA
V gene: TRBV13
D gene: TRBD1
J gene: TRBJ2-5

CDR3 DNA: TGTGCCAGCAGTGAGACTAGTGCTCTTAGCACAGATACGCAGTATTTT
CDR3 protein: CASSETSALSTDTQYF
clone size: NA
V gene: TRBV6-1
D gene: NA
J gene: TRBJ2-3

CDR3 DNA: TGTGCCAGCAGAGATGGACAGGGGGCGGCTGGAAACACCATATATTTT
CDR3 protein: CASRDGQGAAGNTIYF
clone size: NA
V gene: TRBV6-6
D gene: TRBD1
J gene: TRBJ1-3

CDR3 DNA: TGTGCCAGCAGCGCCTTAGGCAGGAGCTCTGGAAACACCATATATTTT
CDR3 protein: CASSALGRSSGNTIYF
clone size: NA
V gene: TRBV9
D gene: NA
J gene: TRBJ1-3

CDR3 DNA: TGTGCCAGCAGTTTAGGGGTTTCGCCCCAGCATTTT
CDR3 protein: CASSLGVSPQHF
clone size: NA
V gene: TRBV28
D gene: NA
J gene: TRBJ1-5

CDR3 DNA: TGTGCCAGCAGCTACGGACAGGGTAGGGGGGAGCTGTTTTTT
CDR3 protein: CASSYGQGRGELFF
clone size: NA
V gene: TRBV3-1/TRBV3-2
D gene: TRBD1
J gene: TRBJ2-2

CDR3 DNA: TGTGCCAGCAGCCAACAAGAGACCCAGTACTTC
CDR3 protein: CASSQQETQYF
clone size: NA
V gene: TRBV14
D gene: NA
J gene: TRBJ2-5

CDR3 DNA: TGTGCCAGCAGCTTGGCCTCCGGGCTGGTGGAGACCCAGTACTTC
CDR3 protein: CASSLASGLVETQYF
clone size: NA
V gene: TRBV5-6
D gene: NA
J gene: TRBJ2-5

CDR3 DNA: TGTGCCAGCAGTTTGCTGGGCGGGACCATGAACACTGAAGCTTTCTTT
CDR3 protein: CASSLLGGTMNTEAFF
clone size: NA
V gene: TRBV28
D gene: NA
J gene: TRBJ1-1

CDR3 DNA: TGTGCCTGGGCACACCCAAGGACCGAAGGGGAGACCCAGTACTTC
CDR3 protein: CAWAHPRTEGETQYF
clone size: NA
V gene: TRBV30
D gene: NA
J gene: TRBJ2-5

CDR3 DNA: TGTGCCAGGCCGACACCGGGAGTGGGGACCTTC
CDR3 protein: CARPTPGVGTF
clone size: NA
V gene: TRBV6-4
D gene: NA
J gene: TRBJ1-2

CDR3 DNA: TGCGCCAGCAACCAGACTAGCGGGGGGCACACAGATACGCAGTATTTT
CDR3 protein: CASNQTSGGHTDTQYF
clone size: NA
V gene: TRBV23-1
D gene: TRBD2
J gene: TRBJ2-3

CDR3 DNA: TGCAGCGTTGCCACAGGGAACACTGAAGCTTTCTTT
CDR3 protein: CSVATGNTEAFF
clone size: once
V gene: TRBV29-1
D gene: NA
J gene: TRBJ1-1

CDR3 DNA: TGCGCCAGCAGCCCCACCCAACAGAGCACAGATACGCAGTATTTT
CDR3 protein: CASSPTQQSTDTQYF
clone size: NA
V gene: TRBV4-1
D gene: NA
J gene: TRBJ2-3

CDR3 DNA: TGTGCCAGCAGTACCCCACGGGGGACTAGCGGCTACGAGCAGTACTTC
CDR3 protein: CASSTPRGTSGYEQYF
clone size: NA
V gene: TRBV2
D gene: TRBD2
J gene: TRBJ2-7

CDR3 DNA: TGTGCCAGCAGCTCAGGACTAGCGGGGGGGCCTGGGGCCAACGTCCTGACTTTC
CDR3 protein: CASSSGLAGGPGANVLTF
clone size: NA
V gene: TRBV5-6
D gene: TRBD2
J gene: TRBJ2-6

CDR3 DNA: TGTGCCAGCAGCGTAGGCGGGGGCTTTGAAAAACTGTTTTTT
CDR3 protein: CASSVGGGFEKLFF
clone size: NA
V gene: TRBV9
D gene: NA
J gene: TRBJ1-4

CDR3 DNA: TGTGCCGTTTTTATGGGGGGATCCTACGAGCAGTACTTC
CDR3 protein: CAVFMGGSYEQYF
clone size: NA
V gene: TRBV6-5
D gene: NA
J gene: TRBJ2-7

CDR3 DNA: TGTGCCAGCAGCTTTTTGTCCGGGAACACTGAAGCTTTCTTT
CDR3 protein: CASSFLSGNTEAFF
clone size: NA
V gene: TRBV7-3
D gene: NA
J gene: TRBJ1-1

CDR3 DNA: TGTGCCAGCAGTGCTAGGAAGACAGGGAGGGACCAGCCCCAGCATTTT
CDR3 protein: CASSARKTGRDQPQHF
clone size: once
V gene: TRBV2
D gene: TRBD1
J gene: TRBJ1-5

CDR3 DNA: TGTGCCAGTACCCGAACCTCGGGGGGCACGGGCTACACCTTC
CDR3 protein: CASTRTSGGTGYTF
clone size: NA
V gene: TRBV19
D gene: NA
J gene: TRBJ1-2

CDR3 DNA: TGTGCCAGCAGTTACGGGACAGGGTTACAAGAGACCCAGTACTTC
CDR3 protein: CASSYGTGLQETQYF
clone size: NA
V gene: TRBV6-5
D gene: TRBD1
J gene: TRBJ2-5

CDR3 DNA: TGTGCCAGCGGGGGGTACGAGCAGTACTTC
CDR3 protein: CASGGYEQYF
clone size: once
V gene: TRBV19
D gene: TRBD2
J gene: TRBJ2-7

CDR3 DNA: TGTGCCAGCAGCGTAGTCGGCACAGATACGCAGTATTTT
CDR3 protein: CASSVVGTDTQYF
clone size: NA
V gene: TRBV9
D gene: NA
J gene: TRBJ2-3

CDR3 DNA: TGTGCCAGCAGCCTCCGGGGAGGTGATGAAAAACTGTTTTTT
CDR3 protein: CASSLRGGDEKLFF
clone size: once
V gene: TRBV3-1/TRBV3-2
D gene: NA
J gene: TRBJ1-4

CDR3 DNA: TGCAGTGCTAGAAACCCCCCAACCGAGACTTTT
CDR3 protein: CSARNPPTETF
clone size: NA
V gene: TRBV20-1
D gene: NA
J gene: TRBJ2-3

CDR3 DNA: TGTGCCAGCTCACCACCTAACAGTTACTCCTACAATGAGCAGTTCTTC
CDR3 protein: CASSPPNSYSYNEQFF
clone size: NA
V gene: TRBV18
D gene: NA
J gene: TRBJ2-1

CDR3 DNA: TGTGCCAGCAGTGAAATGCAGGGGGCGGGCACCGGGGAGCTGTTTTTT
CDR3 protein: CASSEMQGAGTGELFF
clone size: once
V gene: TRBV2
D gene: TRBD1
J gene: TRBJ2-2

CDR3 DNA: TGCGCCAGCAGCTTTATGGGTGGGTACAATGAGCAGTTCTTC
CDR3 protein: CASSFMGGYNEQFF
clone size: NA
V gene: TRBV5-1
D gene: NA
J gene: TRBJ2-1

CDR3 DNA: TGTGCCAGCAGTGACACCGCCGGTAATGAAAAACTGTTTTTT
CDR3 protein: CASSDTAGNEKLFF
clone size: NA
V gene: TRBV6-1
D gene: NA
J gene: TRBJ1-4

CDR3 DNA: TGTGCCAGCAGCGCAGGGACAGGGAGTGAAAAACTGTTTTTT
CDR3 protein: CASSAGTGSEKLFF
clone size: once
V gene: TRBV5-6
D gene: TRBD1
J gene: TRBJ1-4

CDR3 DNA: TGCGCCAGCAGCCAAGTTCCTTTTAGGGGTCCTCAGCCCCAGCATTTT
CDR3 protein: CASSQVPFRGPQPQHF
clone size: few
V gene: TRBV4-1
D gene: NA
J gene: TRBJ1-5

CDR3 DNA: TGTGCCGCCAGGGATGGCGAGACCCAGTACTTC
CDR3 protein: CAARDGETQYF
clone size: NA
V gene: TRBV10-3
D gene: NA
J gene: TRBJ2-5

CDR3 DNA: TGCGCCAGCAGCCCCTGGGGGACTAGCGGGGGGCCCGAGCAGTTCTTC
CDR3 protein: CASSPWGTSGGPEQFF
clone size: NA
V gene: TRBV4-1
D gene: TRBD2
J gene: TRBJ2-1

CDR3 DNA: TGTGCCAGCATATTCAGGGAGTCAGGCACTGAAGCTTTCTTT
CDR3 protein: CASIFRESGTEAFF
clone size: NA
V gene: TRBV6-5
D gene: NA
J gene: TRBJ1-1

CDR3 DNA: TGTGCCAGCAGCTTATTGACAGGGGCAGCCGGGGAGCTGTTTTTT
CDR3 protein: CASSLLTGAAGELFF
clone size: NA
V gene: TRBV5-5
D gene: TRBD1
J gene: TRBJ2-2